Here is one T cell receptor beta chain with its context. Its antigen remains unknown. A second PCR, run for about 7 to 11 cycles, used a sample-barcoded 5' primer plus a J-beta primer mix. Via MiXCR, TCRdb re-called the 5' RACE reads, giving one row per CDR3 protein. The sample holds roughly 640,000 distinct CDR3 sequences, roughly 30% seen once. There are 12 residues in the CDR3. The germline V gene has CDR1 SGHRS and CDR2 YFSETQ. Deletions cut 7 bases from V and 0 bases from J, with 7 bases between. Total RNA was extracted at no less than 6 micrograms per sample. The data originate from a study of blood T cells in healthy people across ages. Study-level findings and limits: Among long-lived donors, naive CD4+ cells were more numerous and diversity higher than in aged donors.

This clonotype was obtained from a woman older than 75 in good health. The sample taken for sequencing was blood. The V and J genes are TRBV5-1 and TRBJ2-5; D perhaps matches TRBD1 (5 bases). Here the CDR3 reads CASRQNQETQYF. CDR3 DNA sequence: TGCGCCAGCCGACAGAACCAAGAGACCCAGTACTTC.